These 20 T cell receptor beta chains came from one sample sequenced in a study of CD8 T cells in Susac syndrome. RNA totalling about 0.45 to 1 ug underwent reverse transcription with random hexamers. TCRdb re-called the immunoSEQ multiplex PCR reads with MiXCR, one entry per CDR3 protein. The sample consists of 45,000 to 55,000 distinct CDR3 sequences, over 85% of them appearing once. The sample comprised CD8+ T cells from PBMCs. The receptor source for this set is a human donor in good health.

V is TRBV5-6 and J is TRBJ2-7; 13 bases map to TRBD2. V shed 7 bases, J shed 5 bases, and the junction held 12 bases outside the gene matches. Germline V gives CDR1 SGHDT, CDR2 YYEEEE. CDR3 length: 16 residues. CDR3 nucleotide sequence: TGTGCCAGCGAGGGGGGACTAGCGGGAAACCGCAACGAGCAGTACTTC. This codes for CASEGGLAGNRNEQYF.

V and J are TRBV20-1 and TRBJ2-1, with 8 bases lining up with TRBD2. This CDR3 comprises 15 residues. Germline-derived CDR1 and CDR2 are DFQATT and SNEGSKA (reference sequence). Trimming took 0 bases from V and 2 from J; bases not matched to a gene: 3. The CDR3 spells CSAREVGLAYNEQFF. Written as DNA, the CDR3 is TGCAGTGCTAGAGAGGTGGGACTAGCCTACAATGAGCAGTTCTTC.

CDR3 protein: CASTIGHEQFF. CDR3 coding DNA: TGTGCCAGCACCATAGGGCATGAGCAGTTCTTC. This chain connects TRBV27 to TRBJ2-1, with unresolved D. The germline CDR1 and CDR2 sequences are MNHEY and SMNVEV (reference sequence). The CDR3 is made up of 11 amino acids. Trimming left V 7 bases short and J 8 bases short, with 9 bases between.

The chain combines TRBV4-1 with TRBJ2-2; D unclear. The CDR3 runs to 13 residues. CDR1 and CDR2 from the germline V gene are MGHRA and YSYEKL. Trimming pared 6 bases from V and 4 bases from J, leaving 9 bases between. This CDR3 reads CASRPPATGELFF. The CDR3 DNA sequence: TGCGCCAGCAGACCCCCGGCCACCGGGGAGCTGTTTTTT.

This chain uses TRBV29-1 with TRBJ2-2, with 8 bases aligning to TRBD1. There are 14 residues in the CDR3. V shed 7 bases, J shed 4 bases, and the junction held 8 bases outside the gene matches. Germline V gene lookup returns CDR1 SQVTM and CDR2 ANQGSEA. The CDR3 coding sequence is TGCAGCGCGGAACAGGGGGGTAGCACCGGGGAGCTGTTTTTT. As protein: CSAEQGGSTGELFF.

The genes are TRBV10-3 and TRBJ2-5; 8 bases are a match to TRBD1. The germline gives CDR1 ENHRY, CDR2 SYGVKD. CDR3 length: 14 amino acids. After removal of 3 bases from V and 1 base from J, the junction contained 1 base not matched to a gene. As DNA, the CDR3 is TGTGCCATCAGTGATGGACAGGGCCAAGAGACCCAGTACTTC. Translation: CAISDGQGQETQYF.

This chain uses TRBV20-1 with TRBJ1-2; a weak D match, TRBD1 (5 bases). The CDR3 has 17 residues. V gave up 5 bases and J gave up 9 bases, with 31 bases separating them. Germline V CDR1 and CDR2: DFQATT, SNEGSKA (reference sequence). The CDR3 coding sequence is TGCAGTGCTGGGGGACGTGAGGGGCCCTTCTCCCTGAGTAGCTACACCTTC. It encodes CSAGGREGPFSLSSYTF.

This chain links TRBV7-9 with TRBJ2-1; 9 nucleotides align to TRBD2. CDR3 length: 14 amino acids. Trimming removed 6 bases from V and 2 bases from J; junction bases left unmatched: 2. CDR1 is SEHNR, CDR2 FQNEAQ, per germline (reference sequence). The CDR3 reads CASSSSGTYNEQFF. CDR3 coding DNA: TGTGCCAGCAGTTCTAGCGGGACCTACAATGAGCAGTTCTTC.

This clonotype appeared a single time. The chain is built from TRBV29-1 and TRBJ2-1; 7 positions agree with TRBD1. The CDR3 spans 13 residues. The trim removed 5 bases at V and 5 bases at J, leaving 6 bases unmatched. CDR1 and CDR2 (germline): SQVTM, ANQGSEA. The CDR3 DNA reads TGCAGCGTTCCGGGACAGATAAACAATGAGCAGTTCTTC. Its protein is CSVPGQINNEQFF.

J is TRBJ2-5 and V is TRBV5-6; 8 bases match TRBD1. CDR3 length equals 15 residues. Germline CDR1 and CDR2: SGHDT and YYEEEE. After removal of 0 bases from V and 5 bases from J, the junction contained 6 bases not matched to a gene. In DNA, the CDR3 is TGTGCCAGCAGCTTGGGGACAGGGTTTCAGGAGACCCAGTACTTC. This sequence encodes CASSLGTGFQETQYF.

V usage is TRBV27 and J usage is TRBJ2-3; D is undetermined. Trimming removed 1 base at V and 0 bases at J, with 8 bases between. The CDR3 covers 15 residues. Germline CDR1 MNHEY, CDR2 SMNVEV (reference sequence). CDR3 in amino acids: CASSLLAGSTDTQYF. The CDR3 region has the DNA TGTGCCAGCAGTTTATTGGCAGGTAGCACAGATACGCAGTATTTT.

The CDR3 DNA sequence: TGCAGTGCTAGCGTAGCCTATGGCTACACCTTC. Amino acid sequence: CSASVAYGYTF. The chain joins TRBV20-1 to TRBJ1-2; D unclear. Trimming took 3 bases from V and 4 from J, leaving 6 bases between them. CDR3 length: 11 amino acids. CDR1 and CDR2 (germline): DFQATT, SNEGSKA (reference sequence).

The rearrangement links TRBV7-9 to TRBJ2-3; D is ambiguous. Germline V gives CDR1 SEHNR, CDR2 FQNEAQ (reference sequence). Trimming took 1 base from V and 2 from J, leaving 10 bases between them. The length of the CDR3 is 15 residues. CDR3 in DNA: TGTGCCAGCAGCTTAGTAGGGTCCCACACAGATACGCAGTATTTT. This sequence encodes CASSLVGSHTDTQYF. The full variable domain, its missing parts supplied by reference TRBV7-9 and TRBJ2-3, is DTGVSQNPRHKITKRGQNVTFRCDPISEHNRLYWYRQTLGQGPEFLTYFQNEAQLEKSRLLSDRFSAERPKGSFSTLEIQRTEQGDSAMYLCASSLVGSHTDTQYFGPGTRLTVL.

The rearrangement links TRBV6-1 to TRBJ1-1; D may be TRBD1 (5 bases). Germline CDR1 and CDR2: MNHNS and SASEGT. V was pared by 1 base and J by 3 bases, with 21 bases between. The CDR3 consists of 18 residues. The CDR3 loop reads CASSEGQSDRFSDTEAFF. The CDR3 nucleotides are TGTGCCAGCAGTGAAGGTCAGTCCGACAGATTTAGTGACACTGAAGCTTTCTTT.

The rearrangement uses TRBV14 and TRBJ2-7, with 9 bases identical to TRBD1. Per the germline V gene, CDR1 is SGHDN and CDR2 is FVKESK. V was clipped by 5 bases and J by 2 bases; unmatched bases: 7. This CDR3 has 15 amino acids. The CDR3 is CASSSFRQGAYEQYF. In DNA, the CDR3 is TGTGCCAGCAGCTCATTTAGACAGGGGGCCTACGAGCAGTACTTC.

The chain employs TRBV24-1 and TRBJ1-2; D unresolved. V dropped 9 bases and J dropped 2 bases, with 15 bases sitting between them. Germline V gives CDR1 KGHDR, CDR2 SFDVKD. There are 14 residues in the CDR3. CDR3 sequence: CATSGETNNYGYTF. The CDR3 coding sequence is TGTGCCACCTCGGGAGAGACAAACAACTATGGCTACACCTTC.

The rearrangement links TRBV29-1 to TRBJ2-7, with 9 bases lining up with TRBD1. V trimming: 7 bases; J trimming: 2 bases; junction bases outside the gene matches: 6. The CDR3 covers 13 residues. Germline V gene sequence: CDR1 SQVTM, CDR2 ANQGSEA. The CDR3 loop reads CSARTGEAYEQYF. CDR3 DNA: TGCAGCGCTCGGACAGGGGAAGCCTACGAGCAGTACTTC.

This chain joins TRBV27 and TRBJ2-1; 12 bases map to TRBD2. The CDR3 runs to 14 residues. CDR1 is MNHEY and CDR2 is SMNVEV in the germline V gene (reference sequence). V shed 5 bases, J shed 9 bases, and the junction held 5 bases outside the gene matches. CDR3 nucleotide sequence: TGTGCCAGCAGTCTAGCGGGAGGGCCCAGTGAGCAGTTCTTC. Translating gives CASSLAGGPSEQFF.

The chain combines TRBV10-3 with TRBJ2-3; TRBD2 matches at 9 bases. The germline V gene has CDR1 ENHRY and CDR2 SYGVKD. J was trimmed by 0 bases and V by 11 bases; bases with no gene match: 15. CDR3 length: 17 amino acids. The CDR3 is CAASGAGGPTSTDTQYF. The CDR3 DNA reads TGTGCCGCCTCCGGCGCGGGAGGGCCCACTAGCACAGATACGCAGTATTTT.

The chain uses TRBV5-4 and TRBJ2-3; 14 bases agree with TRBD2. The CDR3 runs to 14 residues. Trimming at V came to 4 bases and at J to 11 bases, leaving 6 bases not matched to a gene. The V gene's germline CDR1 is SGHNT and CDR2 YYREEE (reference sequence). The DNA for the CDR3 is TGTGCCAGCAGCAATGGACTAGCGGGGGGTATGCAGTATTTT. This sequence encodes CASSNGLAGGMQYF.